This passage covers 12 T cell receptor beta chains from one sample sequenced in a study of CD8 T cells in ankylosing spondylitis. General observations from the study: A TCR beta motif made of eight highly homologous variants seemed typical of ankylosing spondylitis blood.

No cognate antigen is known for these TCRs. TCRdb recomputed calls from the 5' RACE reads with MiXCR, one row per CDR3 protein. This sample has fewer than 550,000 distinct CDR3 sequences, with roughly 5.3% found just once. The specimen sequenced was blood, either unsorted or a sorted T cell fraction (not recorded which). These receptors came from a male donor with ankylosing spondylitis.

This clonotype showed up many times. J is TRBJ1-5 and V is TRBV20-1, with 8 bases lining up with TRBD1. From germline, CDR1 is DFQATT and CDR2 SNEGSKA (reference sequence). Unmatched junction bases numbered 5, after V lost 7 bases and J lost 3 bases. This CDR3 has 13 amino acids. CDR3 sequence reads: CSVRTGSNQPQHF. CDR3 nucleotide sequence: TGCAGTGTTAGGACAGGGTCCAATCAGCCCCAGCATTTT.

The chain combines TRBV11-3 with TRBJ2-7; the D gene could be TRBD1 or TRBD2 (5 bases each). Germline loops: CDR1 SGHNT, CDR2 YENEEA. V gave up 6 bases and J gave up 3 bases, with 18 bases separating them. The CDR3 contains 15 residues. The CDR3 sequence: CASSQYGAAGYEQYF. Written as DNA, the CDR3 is TGTGCCAGCAGTCAATACGGGGCTGCGGGCTACGAGCAGTACTTC.

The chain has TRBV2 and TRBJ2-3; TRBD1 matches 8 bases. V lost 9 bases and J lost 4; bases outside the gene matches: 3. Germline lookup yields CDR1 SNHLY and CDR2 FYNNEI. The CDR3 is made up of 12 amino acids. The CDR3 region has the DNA TGTGCCAGGGACAGGGTAGCAGATACGCAGTATTTT. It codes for CARDRVADTQYF. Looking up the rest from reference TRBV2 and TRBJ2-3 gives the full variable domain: EPEVTQTPSHQVTQMGQEVILRCVPISNHLYFYWYRQILGQKVEFLVSFYNNEISEKSEIFDDQFSVERPDGSNFTLKIRSTKLEDSAMYFCARDRVADTQYFGPGTRLTVL.

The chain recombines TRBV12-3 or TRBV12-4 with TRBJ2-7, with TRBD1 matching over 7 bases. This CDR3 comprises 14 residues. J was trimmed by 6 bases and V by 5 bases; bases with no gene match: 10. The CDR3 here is CASSPDRATFEQYF. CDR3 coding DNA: TGTGCCAGCAGTCCCGACAGGGCCACTTTCGAGCAGTACTTC.

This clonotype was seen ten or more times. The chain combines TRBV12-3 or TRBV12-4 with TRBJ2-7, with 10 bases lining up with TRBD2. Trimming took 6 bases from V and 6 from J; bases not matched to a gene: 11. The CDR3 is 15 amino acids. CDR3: CASSPLGSGGPEQYF. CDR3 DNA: TGTGCCAGCAGCCCTTTGGGTAGCGGGGGGCCCGAGCAGTACTTC.

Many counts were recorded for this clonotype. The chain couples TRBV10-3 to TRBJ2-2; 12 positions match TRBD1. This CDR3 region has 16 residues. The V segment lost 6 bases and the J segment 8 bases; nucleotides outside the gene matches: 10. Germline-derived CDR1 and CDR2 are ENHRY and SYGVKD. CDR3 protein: CAISLPGQGATGELFF. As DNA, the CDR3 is TGTGCCATCAGCCTTCCGGGACAGGGGGCTACGGGGGAGCTGTTTTTT.

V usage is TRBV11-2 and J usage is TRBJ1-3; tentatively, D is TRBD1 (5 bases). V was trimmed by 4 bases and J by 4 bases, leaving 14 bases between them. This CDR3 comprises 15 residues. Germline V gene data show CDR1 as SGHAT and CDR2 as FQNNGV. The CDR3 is CASSYGSQGGNTIYF. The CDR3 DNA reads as TGTGCCAGCAGCTACGGGTCCCAGGGAGGAAACACCATATATTTT.

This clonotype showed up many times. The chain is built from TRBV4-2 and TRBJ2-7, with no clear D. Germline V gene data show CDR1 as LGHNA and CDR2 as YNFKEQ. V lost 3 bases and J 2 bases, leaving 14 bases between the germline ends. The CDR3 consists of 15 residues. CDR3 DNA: TGTGCCAGCAGCCAGTCAAGCGCGAGTCCCTACGAGCAGTACTTC. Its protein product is CASSQSSASPYEQYF.

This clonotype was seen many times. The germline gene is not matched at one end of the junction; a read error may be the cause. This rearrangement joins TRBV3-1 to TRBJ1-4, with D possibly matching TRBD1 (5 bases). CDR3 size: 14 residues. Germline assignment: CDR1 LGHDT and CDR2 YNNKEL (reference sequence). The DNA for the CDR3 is TGTGCCAGCAGCCAAGCCTGGGGTACTGGGGGGTCCAGATTC. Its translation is CASSQAWGTGGSRF.

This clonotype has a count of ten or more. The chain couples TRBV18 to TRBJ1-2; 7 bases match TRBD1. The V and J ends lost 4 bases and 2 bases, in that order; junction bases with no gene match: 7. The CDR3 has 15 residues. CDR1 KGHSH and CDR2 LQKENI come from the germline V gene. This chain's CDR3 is CASSQETGRNYGYTF. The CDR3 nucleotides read TGTGCCAGCTCACAAGAGACAGGGCGGAACTATGGCTACACCTTC.

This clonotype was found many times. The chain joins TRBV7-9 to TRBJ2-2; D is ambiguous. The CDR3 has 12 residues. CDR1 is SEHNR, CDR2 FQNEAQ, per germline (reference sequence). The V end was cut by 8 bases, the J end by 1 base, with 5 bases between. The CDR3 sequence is CASPQNTGELFF. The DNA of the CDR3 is TGTGCCAGCCCACAGAACACCGGGGAGCTGTTTTTT.

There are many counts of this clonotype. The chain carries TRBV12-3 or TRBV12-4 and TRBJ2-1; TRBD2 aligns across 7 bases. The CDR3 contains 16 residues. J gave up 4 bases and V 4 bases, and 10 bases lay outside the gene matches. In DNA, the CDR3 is TGTGCCAGCAGTTCCTTGGCGGGAGAGAGGTACAATGAGCAGTTCTTC. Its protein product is CASSSLAGERYNEQFF.